This T cell receptor (beta chain) was profiled in a study of blood T cell repertoires in COVID-19. The wider study: The United States, Italy and Spain were the sources of the acute and convalescent COVID-19 samples. PBMCs, B-cell-depleted T cells, or T cells were the source of the cDNA or gDNA that made up the material.

Germline CDR1 and CDR2: LGHDT and YNNKEL (reference sequence). This CDR3 region has 15 residues. Trimming pared 0 bases from V and 5 bases from J, leaving 14 bases between. Original data processing: Estimation of nucleated cell counts relied on the amplification of reference gene primers. Data came from immunoSEQ multiplex PCR; TCRdb stores just in-frame clones and leaves some out. The V and J calls and the clone size are those of that table, but D and trimming were determined from the DNA. The data show about 230,000 clones, 75% to 85% seen once. The receptor's source is a woman aged 45-59 years with acute or convalescent COVID-19. Sequenced sample: peripheral blood. The chain carries TRBV3-1 (or the pseudogene TRBV3-2) and TRBJ2-7, with D maybe TRBD1 (5 bases). CDR3 nucleotides: TGTGCCAGCAGCCAAGATAGAATCTTAGGGGACGAGCAGTACTTC. This encodes CASSQDRILGDEQYF.